The 15 T cell receptor beta chains presented below share a single source sample, sequenced in a study of blood T cells in healthy people across ages (dated by TCRdb to about 2015). Libraries came from 5' RACE. Instrument used: Illumina HiSeq 2500. A second about 7 to 11 cycle PCR used a sample-barcoded 5' primer and a J-beta primer mix. The raw public data were reprocessed by TCRdb itself: fastp quality trimming at Q25, MiXCR clonotype calling, in-frame beta chains only. Each entry is one CDR3 protein sequence, shown with its most common DNA and genes. The sample table holds 650,000 or so distinct CDR3 sequences, of which around 50% were seen once. The ten largest clones capture approximately 13% of the sample. The material sequenced was blood. These receptors were obtained from an elderly woman in good health.

The chain is built from TRBV29-1 and TRBJ2-1, with D unresolved. Trimming stripped 3 bases from V and 1 base from J, with 7 bases between. The CDR3 covers 13 residues. Germline-derived CDR1 and CDR2 are SQVTM and ANQGSEA. The CDR3 sequence: CSVDVGSYNEQFF. The CDR3 nucleotides are TGCAGCGTTGATGTCGGGTCCTACAATGAGCAGTTCTTC.

V is TRBV4-2 and J is TRBJ2-3; D is possibly TRBD2 (6 bases). The V gene's germline CDR1 is LGHNA and CDR2 YNFKEQ. The V gene lost 3 bases and the J gene lost 2 bases, with 12 bases spanning the gap. This CDR3 spans 15 amino acids. This CDR3 is CASSQGGEDTDTQYF. The CDR3 DNA is TGTGCCAGCAGCCAGGGCGGGGAGGACACAGATACGCAGTATTTT.

The J gene is TRBJ2-1, the V gene TRBV7-6; D may be TRBD1 (6 bases). Between the trimmed V and J ends, which lost 6 bases and 8 bases, there was a span of 17 bases. The CDR3 spans 14 residues. Germline CDR1 SGHVS, CDR2 FNYEAQ. The CDR3 region is CASSLGTRGHEQFF. The CDR3 nucleotides read TGTGCCAGCAGTCTAGGGACCAGGGGCCATGAGCAGTTCTTC.

This clonotype was seen at least ten times. The rearrangement uses TRBV20-1 and TRBJ2-3; D unclear. Germline-derived CDR1 and CDR2 are DFQATT and SNEGSKA (reference sequence). V lost 4 bases and J 5 bases, leaving 7 bases between the germline ends. There are 11 residues in the CDR3. The CDR3 loop is CSAKYGDTQYF. Here the CDR3 DNA reads TGCAGTGCTAAGTACGGAGATACGCAGTATTTT.

This chain connects TRBV7-2 to TRBJ2-3, with a possible D match to TRBD2 (6 bases). The V and J ends lost 4 bases and 3 bases respectively, with 17 bases between them. The CDR3 sequence is 16 residues long. Germline assignment: CDR1 SGHTA and CDR2 FQGNSA. CDR3 sequence reads: CASSWQASVLTDTQYF. In DNA, the CDR3 is TGTGCCAGCAGCTGGCAAGCTAGCGTTTTAACAGATACGCAGTATTTT.

The sample holds many counts of this clonotype. V and J are TRBV29-1 and TRBJ2-1; D ambiguous. CDR1 is SQVTM and CDR2 is ANQGSEA in the germline V gene. V lost 4 bases and J 10 bases, leaving 17 bases between the germline ends. The CDR3 sequence is 13 residues long. The CDR3 here is CSVARRQPPEQFF. The CDR3 coding sequence is TGCAGCGTTGCCCGCAGGCAGCCCCCCGAGCAGTTCTTC.

This clonotype was picked up many times. The chain couples TRBV20-1 to TRBJ2-1; 11 bases fit TRBD1. Germline assignment: CDR1 DFQATT and CDR2 SNEGSKA (reference sequence). J gave up 8 bases and V 1 base, and 7 bases lay outside the gene matches. CDR3 size: 15 residues. The DNA for the CDR3 is TGCAGTGCTAGAGGTAGAGGACAGGGGGCGTATGAGCAGTTCTTC. This encodes CSARGRGQGAYEQFF.

In the case of this clonotype: A read error is possible here, since a much larger clone lies one base away. This rearrangement joins TRBV29-1 to TRBJ2-1, with no clear D. V lost 7 bases and J 9 bases, leaving 13 bases between the germline ends. Germline lookup yields CDR1 SQVTM and CDR2 ANQGSEA. The CDR3 is 11 residues long. CDR3 sequence: CSAVLDVEQFF. The CDR3 DNA reads TGCAGCGCTGTCCTGGATGTTGAGCAGTTCTTC.

The CDR3 nucleotides are TGTGCCAGCAGCTTAGCGTTAGCGGGGGGGCAATTTGAGACCCAGTACTTC. Translated, it gives CASSLALAGGQFETQYF. This chain connects TRBV7-2 to TRBJ2-5; 11 nucleotides agree with TRBD2. The germline gives CDR1 SGHTA, CDR2 FQGNSA. The CDR3 loop spans 17 amino acids. Trimming cost V 0 bases and J 5 bases; bases outside gene matches: 8. The whole variable domain, remainder taken from reference TRBV7-2 and TRBJ2-5, is GAGVSQSPSNKVTEKGKDVELRCDPISGHTALYWYRQSLGQGLEFLIYFQGNSAPDKSGLPSDRFSAERTGGSVSTLTIQRTQQEDSAVYLCASSLALAGGQFETQYFGPGTRLLVL.

The chain employs TRBV5-5 and TRBJ2-7; TRBD1 aligns across 9 bases. V lost 2 bases to trimming and J lost 4 bases; unmatched junction nucleotides: 7. The CDR3 is 15 amino acids. Germline V gives CDR1 SGHKS, CDR2 YYEKEE (reference sequence). The CDR3 protein is CASSFRTGDQYEQYF. The CDR3 nucleotides read TGTGCCAGCAGCTTTAGGACAGGGGACCAGTACGAGCAGTACTTC.

The chain couples TRBV12-3 or TRBV12-4 to TRBJ2-7; TRBD1 aligns across 9 bases. Germline trimming cut 6 bases from V and 4 bases from J; bases unmatched to any gene: 13. This CDR3 comprises 16 residues. The CDR3: CASRPPSGTGLYEQYF. The CDR3 region has the DNA TGTGCCAGCAGACCTCCATCCGGGACAGGGTTGTACGAGCAGTACTTC.

The rearrangement uses TRBV12-3 or TRBV12-4 and TRBJ2-1; weak D call: TRBD2 (6 bases). There are 13 residues in the CDR3. Trimming removed 6 bases at V and 15 bases at J, with 21 bases between. CDR3 bases: TGTGCCAGCAGGTTGGGAGGACCCTCAAGTGCGTTCTTC. Protein product: CASRLGGPSSAFF.

This chain links TRBV14 with TRBJ2-3; 8 positions agree with TRBD2. There are 14 residues in the CDR3. V gave up 4 bases and J gave up 2 bases; unmatched junction bases: 2. The germline V gene encodes CDR1 SGHDN and CDR2 FVKESK. The CDR3, as DNA: TGTGCCAGCAGCCCAGCGGGAGTCACAGATACGCAGTATTTT. This sequence encodes CASSPAGVTDTQYF. Full variable domain (outside the CDR3, taken from reference TRBV14 and TRBJ2-3): EAGVTQFPSHSVIEKGQTVTLRCDPISGHDNLYWYRRVMGKEIKFLLHFVKESKQDESGMPNNRFLAERTGGTYSTLKVQPAELEDSGVYFCASSPAGVTDTQYFGPGTRLTVL.

This clonotype was found a few times. The chain is built from TRBV7-8 and TRBJ1-1; 8 positions agree with TRBD1. The CDR3 contains 17 residues. V lost 1 base to trimming and J lost 11 bases; unmatched junction nucleotides: 18. CDR1 is SGHVS, CDR2 FQNEAQ, per germline. DNA of the CDR3: TGTGCCAGCAGCTTAGTCCCCGGGACAGGAGGTAACAAGATGGCTTTCTTT. Amino acids: CASSLVPGTGGNKMAFF.

The rearrangement links TRBV27 to TRBJ2-7; D is unclear. V dropped 6 bases and J dropped 2 bases, with 17 bases sitting between them. The germline V gene encodes CDR1 MNHEY and CDR2 SMNVEV (reference sequence). There are 15 residues in the CDR3. The CDR3 sequence is CASSSPESGAYEQYF. DNA for the CDR3: TGTGCCAGCAGCTCGCCTGAAAGTGGGGCCTACGAGCAGTACTTC.